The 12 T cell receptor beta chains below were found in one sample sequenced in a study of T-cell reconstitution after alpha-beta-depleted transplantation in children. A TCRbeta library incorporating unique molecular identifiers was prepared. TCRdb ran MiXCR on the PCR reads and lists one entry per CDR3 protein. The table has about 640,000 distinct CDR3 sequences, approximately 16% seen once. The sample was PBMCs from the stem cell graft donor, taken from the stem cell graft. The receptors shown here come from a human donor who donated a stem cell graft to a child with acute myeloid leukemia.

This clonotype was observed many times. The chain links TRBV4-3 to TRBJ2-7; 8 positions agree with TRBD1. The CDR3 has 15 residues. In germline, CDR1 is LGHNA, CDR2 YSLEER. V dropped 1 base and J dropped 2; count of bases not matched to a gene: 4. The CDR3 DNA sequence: TGCGCCAGCAGCCAAGGCAGGGGGCCGACCTACGAGCAGTACTTC. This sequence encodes CASSQGRGPTYEQYF.

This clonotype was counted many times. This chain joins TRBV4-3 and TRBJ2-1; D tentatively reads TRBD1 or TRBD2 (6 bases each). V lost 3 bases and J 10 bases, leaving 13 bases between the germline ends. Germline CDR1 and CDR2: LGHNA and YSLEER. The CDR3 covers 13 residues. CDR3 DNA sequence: TGCGCCAGCAGCCAGAGGGGGGTGGGGGAGCAGTTCTTC. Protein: CASSQRGVGEQFF.

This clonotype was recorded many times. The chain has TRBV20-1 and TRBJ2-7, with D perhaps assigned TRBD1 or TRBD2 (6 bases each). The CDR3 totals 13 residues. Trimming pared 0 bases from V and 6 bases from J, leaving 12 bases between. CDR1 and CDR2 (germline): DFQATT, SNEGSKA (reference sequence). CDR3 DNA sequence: TGCAGTGCTAGAGAGATGGGGGGCCGCGAGCAGTACTTC. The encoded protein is CSAREMGGREQYF.

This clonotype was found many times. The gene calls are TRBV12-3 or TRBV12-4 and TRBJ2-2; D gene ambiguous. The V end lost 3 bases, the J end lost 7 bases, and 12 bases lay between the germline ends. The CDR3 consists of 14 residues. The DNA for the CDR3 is TGTGCCAGCAGTTTTGAGGTCGGAAGCGGGGAGCTGTTTTTT. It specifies CASSFEVGSGELFF.

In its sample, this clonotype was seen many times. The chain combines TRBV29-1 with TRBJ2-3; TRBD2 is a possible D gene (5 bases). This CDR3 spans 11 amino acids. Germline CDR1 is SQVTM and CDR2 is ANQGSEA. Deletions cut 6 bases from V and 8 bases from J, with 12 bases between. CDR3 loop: CSVVTGFTQYF. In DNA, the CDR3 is TGCAGCGTAGTTACGGGATTTACGCAGTATTTT.

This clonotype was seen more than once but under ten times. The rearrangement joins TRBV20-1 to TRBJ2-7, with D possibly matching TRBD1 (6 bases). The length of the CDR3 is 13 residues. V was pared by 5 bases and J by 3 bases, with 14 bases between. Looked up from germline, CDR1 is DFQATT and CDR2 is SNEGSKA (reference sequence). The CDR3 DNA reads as TGCAGTGCTGTCGACAGGAATCACTACGAGCAGTACTTC. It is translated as CSAVDRNHYEQYF.

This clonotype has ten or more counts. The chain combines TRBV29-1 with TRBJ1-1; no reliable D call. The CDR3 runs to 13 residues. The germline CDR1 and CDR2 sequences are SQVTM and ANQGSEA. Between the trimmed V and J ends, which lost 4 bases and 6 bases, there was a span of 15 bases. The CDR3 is CSVVSLIGAEAFF. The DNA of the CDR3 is TGCAGCGTTGTAAGTCTGATTGGGGCTGAAGCTTTCTTT.

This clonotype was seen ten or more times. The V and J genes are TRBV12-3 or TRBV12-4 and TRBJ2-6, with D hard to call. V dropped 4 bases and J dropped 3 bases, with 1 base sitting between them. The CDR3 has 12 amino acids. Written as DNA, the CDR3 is TGTGCCAGCAGTTATGGGGCCAACGTCCTGACTTTC. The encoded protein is CASSYGANVLTF.

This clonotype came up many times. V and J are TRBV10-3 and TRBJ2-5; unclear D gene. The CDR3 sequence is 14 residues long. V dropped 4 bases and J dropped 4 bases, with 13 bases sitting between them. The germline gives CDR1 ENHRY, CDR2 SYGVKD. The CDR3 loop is CAISAPEGPETQYF. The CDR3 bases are TGTGCCATCAGTGCGCCCGAAGGGCCAGAGACCCAGTACTTC.

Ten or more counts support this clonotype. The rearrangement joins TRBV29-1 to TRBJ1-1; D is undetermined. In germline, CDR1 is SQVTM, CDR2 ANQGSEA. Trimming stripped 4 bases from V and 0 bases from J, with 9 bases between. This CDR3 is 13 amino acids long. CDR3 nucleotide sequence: TGCAGCGTTGGTGTGAGAATGAACACTGAAGCTTTCTTT. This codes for CSVGVRMNTEAFF.

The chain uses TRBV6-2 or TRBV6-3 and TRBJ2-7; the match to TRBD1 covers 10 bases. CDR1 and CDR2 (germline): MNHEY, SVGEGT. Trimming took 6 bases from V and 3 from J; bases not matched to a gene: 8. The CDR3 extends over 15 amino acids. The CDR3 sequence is CASRALTGGRYEQYF. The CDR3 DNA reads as TGTGCCAGCAGAGCCCTGACAGGGGGCCGCTACGAGCAGTACTTC.

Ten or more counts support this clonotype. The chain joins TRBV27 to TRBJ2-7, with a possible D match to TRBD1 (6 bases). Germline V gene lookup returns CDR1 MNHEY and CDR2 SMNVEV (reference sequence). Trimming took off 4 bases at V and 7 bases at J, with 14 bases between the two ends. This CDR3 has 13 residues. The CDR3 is CASSYRAGVEQYV. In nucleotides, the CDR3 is TGTGCCAGCAGTTATCGTGCAGGGGTTGAGCAGTACGTC.